Listed here are 2 T cell receptor beta chains from one sample, sequenced in a study of cytomegalovirus exposure and HLA in healthy donors. The PCR ran on 60 Vbeta and 13 Jbeta primers. The table came from immunoSEQ multiplex PCR; TCRdb's copy has only in-frame clones and leaves some out. Among 210,000 or so clones listed, around three quarters were seen once. The sample taken for sequencing was PBMCs. These receptors came from a man aged 35 to 55 in good health and CMV-seronegative.

The rearrangement uses TRBV4-1 and TRBJ1-1; 9 bases map to TRBD1. J was trimmed by 1 base and V by 3 bases; bases with no gene match: 6. The CDR3 totals 16 residues. CDR1 MGHRA and CDR2 YSYEKL come from the germline V gene. The CDR3 DNA reads as TGCGCCAGCAGCCAGGGACAGGGAGGCCGGAACACTGAAGCTTTCTTT. The encoded protein is CASSQGQGGRNTEAFF.

This clone has a handful of counts. V usage is TRBV11-2 and J usage is TRBJ2-1; 9 nucleotides line up with TRBD2. CDR1 is SGHAT, CDR2 FQNNGV, per germline. CDR3 length: 16 residues. V lost 2 bases and J lost 9; bases outside the gene matches: 11. For the CDR3, the DNA is TGTGCCAGCAGCTTAATAGCTAGCGGGGTGGTTGGTGAGCAGTTCTTC. Its translation: CASSLIASGVVGEQFF.